The source of this T cell receptor beta chain is a study of blood T cells in healthy people across ages. Points on this clonotype: Its antigen remains unidentified. Compared with germline, one end of the junction differs, possibly owing to a read error.

A sample-barcoded 5' primer and a J-beta primer mix were used in a second PCR of roughly 7 to 11 cycles. The authors tagged each cDNA molecule using a template-switch adaptor with 12 random nucleotides. Each sample yielded at least 2.5 million CDR3-containing paired-end reads. From the 5' RACE reads, TCRdb called clonotypes with MiXCR, one entry per CDR3 protein. The sample consists of about 1.6 million distinct CDR3 sequences, almost 35% of them appearing once. Germline V lookup: CDR1 DFQATT, CDR2 SNEGSKA (reference sequence). This CDR3 comprises 11 residues. Findings and caveats of the study: Naive T cell percentage by flow cytometry tracked strongly with beta diversity. Older individuals had lower TCR beta diversity per million T cells (the decline was roughly linear).

The TCR sequence derives from a woman between 25 and 40 years old in good health. Sequencing was performed on blood. The V and J genes are TRBV20-1 and TRBJ2-7; D call uncertain. The CDR3 region has the DNA TGCAGTGCCTACGGACCCTACAAGCAGTACTTC. This translates into CSAYGPYKQYF.